This passage covers 19 T cell receptor beta chains from one sample sequenced in a study of long-term antiretroviral therapy in people with HIV. Sequencing relied on immunoSEQ assay v3.0, run at survey level. Measured with immunoSEQ multiplex PCR; TCRdb has only the in-frame clones, and not every one. The sample holds 16,000 or so clones, 70% to 90% seen once. The material sequenced was unsorted PBMCs, taken 0.7 years before starting antiretroviral therapy. Receptors were obtained from a man aged 45-65 years with HIV.

The rearrangement joins TRBV6-5 to TRBJ2-5; D remains unclear. The length of the CDR3 is 14 residues. The V gene lost 1 base and the J gene lost 2 bases, with 8 bases spanning the gap. CDR1 MNHEY and CDR2 SVGAGI come from the germline V gene. The CDR3 nucleotides read TGTGCCAGCAGTTACTTTGTCAGACAAGAGACCCAGTACTTC. This translates into CASSYFVRQETQYF.

This chain uses TRBV19 with TRBJ2-7; D possibly corresponds to TRBD1 (6 bases). The CDR3 is made up of 12 amino acids. Germline V CDR1 and CDR2: LNHDA, SQIVND (reference sequence). V was trimmed by 6 bases and J by 2 bases, leaving 8 bases between them. DNA of the CDR3: TGTGCCAGTAGCGACAGGACCTACGAGCAGTACTTC. Its protein product is CASSDRTYEQYF.

The chain joins TRBV6-1 to TRBJ2-7; TRBD1 matches at 7 bases. This CDR3 comprises 14 residues. Germline V gene lookup returns CDR1 MNHNS and CDR2 SASEGT. V shed 8 bases, J shed 2 bases, and the junction held 9 bases outside the gene matches. CDR3 nucleotide sequence: TGTGCCAGCGCGTTCTGGGACAGCGCCTACGAGCAGTACTTC. Amino acids: CASAFWDSAYEQYF.

The chain combines TRBV28 with TRBJ2-7, with D possibly TRBD2 on 5 matching bases. Trimming took 5 bases from V and 4 from J, leaving 15 bases between them. There are 14 residues in the CDR3. Germline CDR1 reads MDHEN; CDR2 reads SYDVKM. CDR3 in amino acids: CASSPSVGGYEQYF. DNA of the CDR3: TGTGCCAGCAGTCCCTCGGTGGGCGGGTACGAGCAGTACTTC.

This clone occurred once. The chain employs TRBV9 and TRBJ2-1; unclear D gene. The CDR3 has 13 amino acids. Germline V lookup: CDR1 SGDLS, CDR2 YYNGEE. Trimming left V 0 bases short and J 10 bases short, with 11 bases between. The CDR3 loop reads CASSVEEFREQFF. In DNA form, the CDR3 reads TGTGCCAGCAGCGTAGAAGAGTTTCGGGAGCAGTTCTTC.

The V gene is TRBV28, the J gene TRBJ1-2; D ambiguous. Germline assignment: CDR1 MDHEN and CDR2 SYDVKM. Trimming pared 7 bases from V and 3 bases from J, leaving 12 bases between. The CDR3 is 13 residues long. The CDR3 region is CASTQTSDYGYTF. CDR3 DNA sequence: TGTGCCAGCACCCAGACGTCGGACTATGGCTACACCTTC.

The genes are TRBV4-3 and TRBJ1-2; 7 bases line up with TRBD1. CDR3 size: 14 residues. Germline-derived CDR1 and CDR2 are LGHNA and YSLEER. J lost 7 bases, V lost 3 bases, and 8 bases had no gene match. CDR3 bases: TGCGCCAGCAGCCAGGGTGGGACAGTGTCTGGCTACACCTTC. It is translated as CASSQGGTVSGYTF.

The chain recombines TRBV5-4 with TRBJ2-3; possibly TRBD2 for D (5 bases). V was shortened by 0 bases and J by 1 base, with 15 bases between the two germline ends. Looked up from germline, CDR1 is SGHNT and CDR2 is YYREEE (reference sequence). The CDR3 spans 17 residues. DNA for the CDR3: TGTGCCAGCAGCTTGGATCGGATTAGCGACGGCACAGATACGCAGTATTTT. It encodes CASSLDRISDGTDTQYF.

The gene calls are TRBV9 and TRBJ2-4; 8 nucleotides align to TRBD1. The junction had 3 bases not matched to a gene; V was cut back by 4 bases and J by 3 bases. Germline CDR1 is SGDLS and CDR2 is YYNGEE. This CDR3 comprises 14 residues. The CDR3 here is CASSTGQGKNIQYF. The CDR3 DNA reads TGTGCCAGCAGCACCGGACAGGGCAAAAACATTCAGTACTTC.

This clone came up a few times. The V call is TRBV28, the J call TRBJ2-3; 7 bases map to TRBD2. This CDR3 has 14 amino acids. The trim removed 5 bases at V and 9 bases at J, leaving 11 bases unmatched. Germline V gene data show CDR1 as MDHEN and CDR2 as SYDVKM. The CDR3: CASSGLVLGRTQYF. The CDR3 DNA is TGTGCCAGCAGTGGACTAGTGCTGGGCCGAACGCAGTATTTT.

The chain carries TRBV7-9 and TRBJ1-3; possibly TRBD1 for D (5 bases). Per the germline V gene, CDR1 is SEHNR and CDR2 is FQNEAQ (reference sequence). The V end lost 5 bases, the J end lost 4 bases, and 12 bases lay between the germline ends. The CDR3 totals 14 residues. CDR3 in amino acids: CASSRRVSGNTIYF. The DNA for the CDR3 is TGTGCCAGCAGCCGCAGGGTGTCGGGAAACACCATATATTTT. The complete variable domain, with remaining parts taken from reference TRBV7-9 and TRBJ1-3, reads DTGVSQNPRHKITKRGQNVTFRCDPISEHNRLYWYRQTLGQGPEFLTYFQNEAQLEKSRLLSDRFSAERPKGSFSTLEIQRTEQGDSAMYLCASSRRVSGNTIYFGEGSWLTVV.

V gene TRBV27 combines with J gene TRBJ1-2; D perhaps matches TRBD1 (6 bases). This CDR3 has 13 amino acids. Germline assignment: CDR1 MNHEY and CDR2 SMNVEV (reference sequence). Trimming removed 3 bases at V and 7 bases at J, with 12 bases between. CDR3 nucleotides: TGTGCCAGCAGTTTCGGGGGACAAGGTGGCTACACCTTC. It translates to CASSFGGQGGYTF.

The gene calls are TRBV9 and TRBJ1-1; no clear D gene. Germline values: CDR1 SGDLS, CDR2 YYNGEE. The germline V and J ends were trimmed by 0 bases and 4 bases, with 19 bases remaining between them. The CDR3 length is 17 residues. The CDR3 spells CASSVVPIGSMATEAFF. The CDR3 DNA reads TGTGCCAGCAGCGTAGTCCCTATAGGGAGTATGGCCACTGAAGCTTTCTTT.

The chain combines TRBV7-8 with TRBJ1-5, with TRBD1 identical over 8 bases. The ends lost 6 bases at V and 1 base at J; junction bases unmatched: 5. There are 15 residues in the CDR3. Germline CDR1 SGHVS, CDR2 FQNEAQ. CDR3 in DNA: TGTGCCAGCAGTCCAACAGGGGGAAGCAATCAGCCCCAGCATTTT. Its translation is CASSPTGGSNQPQHF.

The chain carries TRBV5-1 and TRBJ2-4, with 10 bases matching TRBD2. CDR1 and CDR2 from the germline V gene are SGHRS and YFSETQ. This CDR3 spans 16 amino acids. Losses at the gene ends were 3 bases for V and 8 bases for J; bases not matched to a gene: 11. CDR3 nucleotide sequence: TGCGCCAGCAGCTCCGGAATCTCAGCGGGAGGGGACATTCAGTACTTC. Translating it yields CASSSGISAGGDIQYF.

The V gene is TRBV5-1, the J gene TRBJ2-2; tentatively, D is TRBD1 or TRBD2 (6 bases each). Per the germline V gene, CDR1 is SGHRS and CDR2 is YFSETQ. The CDR3 runs 14 residues. Trimming stripped 3 bases from V and 6 bases from J, with 12 bases between. The CDR3 DNA reads TGCGCCAGCAGCTCAAGGGGGGCATCCGGGGAGCTGTTTTTT. Protein sequence: CASSSRGASGELFF.

The genes are TRBV10-2 and TRBJ2-3; D call uncertain. Between the trimmed V and J ends, which lost 4 bases and 2 bases, there was a span of 7 bases. Germline V gives CDR1 WSHSY, CDR2 SAAADI. The CDR3 has 13 residues. CDR3 in DNA: TGCGCCAGCAGTGTAAGCAACACAGATACGCAGTATTTT. It specifies CASSVSNTDTQYF.

This chain links TRBV11-1 with TRBJ2-7; tentative D call: TRBD2 (6 bases). Trimming removed 6 bases from V and 1 base from J, with 16 bases in between. Germline V gives CDR1 SGHAT, CDR2 FQDESV (reference sequence). The CDR3 contains 15 residues. The CDR3, as DNA: TGTGCCAGCAGACCTACTACTAGCCGTTCCTACGAGCAGTACTTC. Translated, it gives CASRPTTSRSYEQYF.

This clone was observed once. This rearrangement joins TRBV6-5 to TRBJ2-3; D is perhaps TRBD2 (5 bases). The length of the CDR3 is 16 residues. Germline CDR1 MNHEY, CDR2 SVGAGI. Trimming shortened V by 0 bases and J by 0 bases, and 10 bases separated the two germline ends. DNA for the CDR3: TGTGCCAGCAGTTACTCGAGGGTCTCTAGCACAGATACGCAGTATTTT. It codes for CASSYSRVSSTDTQYF.